These T cell receptor beta chains were read from a single sample in a study of blood T cells in healthy people across ages. TCRdb reprocessed the 5' RACE reads with MiXCR, giving one entry per CDR3 protein. The sample includes around 820,000 distinct CDR3 sequences, around a quarter of them seen just once. This sample also belongs to another study, concerning T cells of mothers and their children.

The material sequenced was blood. The receptors shown here come from a boy aged 5-17 years in good health. Each CDR3 is given with its conserved first and last residue. A D gene is named only where the DNA matches it firmly. Clone size is shown for a subset of rows, as once, few, many or a class of expanded clone.

CDR3 | DNA | size | length | J | V | D
CSARDPQKYEAFF | TGCAGTGCTAGAGACCCTCAGAAGTATGAAGCTTTCTTT | . | 13 | TRBJ1-1 | TRBV20-1 | .
CASSVGPGPSFRQYF | TGTGCCAGCAGTGTAGGGCCGGGACCCTCCTTTAGGCAGTACTTC | few | 15 | TRBJ2-7 | TRBV27 | .
CAIAGLAGGSTDTQYF | TGTGCCATCGCCGGACTAGCGGGAGGGAGCACAGATACGCAGTATTTT | . | 16 | TRBJ2-3 | TRBV10-3 | TRBD2
CASRPRGENTEAFF | TGCGCCAGCCGCCCACGGGGGGAGAACACTGAAGCTTTCTTT | many | 14 | TRBJ1-1 | TRBV4-3 | .
CASSDWTGDSTDTQYF | TGTGCCAGCAGTGATTGGACAGGAGATAGCACAGATACGCAGTATTTT | . | 16 | TRBJ2-3 | TRBV25-1 | TRBD1
CASSYSRGSFSYEQYF | TGTGCCAGCAGTTACTCGAGGGGGTCCTTTTCCTACGAGCAGTACTTC | . | 16 | TRBJ2-7 | TRBV6-2/TRBV6-3 | .
CASSESGQFGSYEQYF | TGTGCCAGCAGTGAATCAGGACAGTTCGGGTCCTACGAGCAGTACTTC | once | 16 | TRBJ2-7 | TRBV6-1 | .
CASRSRPSSQETQYF | TGTGCCAGCAGAAGCCGACCGAGTTCCCAAGAGACCCAGTACTTC | . | 15 | TRBJ2-5 | TRBV2 | .
CSVVRPGPWGTDIQYF | TGCAGCGTTGTCAGACCCGGACCGTGGGGCACCGACATTCAGTACTTC | . | 16 | TRBJ2-4 | TRBV29-1 | .
CASSFPLTGGKNIQYF | TGTGCCAGCAGCTTTCCACTGACAGGGGGGAAAAACATTCAGTACTTC | . | 16 | TRBJ2-4 | TRBV12-3/TRBV12-4 | TRBD1
CSHLVVPPRYTF | TGCAGCCACTTGGTTGTCCCACCCCGCTACACCTTC | many | 12 | TRBJ1-2 | TRBV20-1 | .
CASSSLGAGANVLTF | TGTGCCAGCAGCTCCCTGGGAGCTGGGGCCAACGTCCTGACTTTC | few | 15 | TRBJ2-6 | TRBV7-3 | .
CSAATTDTGELFF | TGCAGTGCCGCTACCACGGACACCGGGGAGCTGTTTTTT | few | 13 | TRBJ2-2 | TRBV20-1 | .
CASSVEGRGNTEAFF | TGTGCCAGCAGCGTAGAGGGGCGGGGGAACACTGAAGCTTTCTTT | few | 15 | TRBJ1-1 | TRBV9 | .
CASSLLTGGNTDTQYF | TGTGCCAGCAGTTTATTGACAGGGGGTAATACAGATACGCAGTATTTT | . | 16 | TRBJ2-3 | TRBV28 | TRBD1
CASSPRYGNQPQHF | TGTGCCAGCAGTCCCAGGTACGGCAATCAGCCCCAGCATTTT | . | 14 | TRBJ1-5 | TRBV25-1 | .
CASSPGQGANRPQHF | TGTGCCAGCAGCCCGGGACAGGGAGCGAATCGGCCCCAGCATTTT | . | 15 | TRBJ1-5 | TRBV6-5 | TRBD1
CASSPLQGPAEQFF | TGCGCCAGCAGCCCCCTACAGGGTCCGGCTGAGCAGTTCTTC | . | 14 | TRBJ2-1 | TRBV4-1 | .
CSAITNRGNYGYTF | TGCAGTGCTATAACTAATCGAGGGAACTATGGCTACACCTTC | . | 14 | TRBJ1-2 | TRBV20-1 | .
CSVVAGELFF | TGCAGCGTTGTTGCCGGGGAGCTGTTTTTT | few | 10 | TRBJ2-2 | TRBV29-1 | .
CARASGLAGAMGTGELCF | TGTGCCAGAGCTTCGGGACTAGCGGGAGCGATGGGCACCGGGGAGCTGTGTTTT | . | 18 | TRBJ2-2 | TRBV2 | TRBD2
CASSLDRAGTGELFF | TGCGCCAGCAGCTTGGACAGGGCGGGCACCGGGGAGCTGTTTTTT | . | 15 | TRBJ2-2 | TRBV5-1 | .